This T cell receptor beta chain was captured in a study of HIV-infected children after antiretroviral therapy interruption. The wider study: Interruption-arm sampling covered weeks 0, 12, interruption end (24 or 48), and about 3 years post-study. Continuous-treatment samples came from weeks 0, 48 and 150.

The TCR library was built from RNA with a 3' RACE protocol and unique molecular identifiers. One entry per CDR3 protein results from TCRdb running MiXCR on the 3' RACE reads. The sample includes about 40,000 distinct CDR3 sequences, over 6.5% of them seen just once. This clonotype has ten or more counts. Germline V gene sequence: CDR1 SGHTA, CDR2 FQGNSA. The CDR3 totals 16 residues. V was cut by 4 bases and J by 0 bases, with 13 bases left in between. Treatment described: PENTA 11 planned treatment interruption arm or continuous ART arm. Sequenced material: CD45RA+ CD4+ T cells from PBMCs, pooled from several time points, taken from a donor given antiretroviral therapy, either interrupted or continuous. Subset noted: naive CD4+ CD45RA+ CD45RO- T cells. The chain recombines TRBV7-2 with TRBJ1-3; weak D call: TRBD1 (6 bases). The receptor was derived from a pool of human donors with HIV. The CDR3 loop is CASSSGTRFSGNTIYF. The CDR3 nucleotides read TGTGCCAGCAGCTCTGGGACAAGATTCTCTGGAAACACCATATATTTT.